This entry concerns a single T cell receptor (beta chain). Its antigen is undetermined. These data originate in a study of T-cell memory formation after mild COVID-19. General study results and limits: Day 15 to 85 contracting clones showed balanced CD4/CD8; later expanders leaned CD4+. The appearance of some responding clones in pre-infection memory suggested that cross-reactive memory joined.

Sample barcodes and UMIs were carried by the TCR alpha and TCR beta cDNA libraries that 5'RACE generated with constant-segment primers. TCRdb re-called the 5' RACE reads with MiXCR, one entry per CDR3 protein. This table has just under 50,000 distinct CDR3 sequences, 9% to 15% appearing once. Trimming stripped 0 bases from V and 9 bases from J, with 15 bases between. This CDR3 contains 15 residues. In germline, CDR1 is SGHAT, CDR2 FQNNGV. Source material: PBMCs or a T cell subset sorted from them (not recorded which). The clonotype was recovered from a man aged 18 to 29 who had mild COVID-19 (a few samples of this study predate the infection). Cell type and time point are not known. The chain has TRBV11-2 and TRBJ1-5, with D possibly TRBD1 on 6 matching bases. The CDR3 region is CASSLEGRGIGPQHF. Written as DNA, the CDR3 is TGTGCCAGCAGCTTAGAGGGCAGGGGAATTGGGCCCCAGCATTTT.